Below are 30 T cell receptor beta chains sequenced from a single sample in a study of T cell responses to AZD1222 COVID-19 vaccine. Produced via immunoSEQ multiplex PCR; TCRdb's table is partial and in-frame only. The repertoire holds 99,000 or so clones, with over 85% as singletons. Sequenced material: peripheral blood, taken on day 0 of AZD1222 vaccination. All receptors come from an adult in good health.

J is TRBJ1-3 and V is TRBV7-2; D remains ambiguous. CDR1 is SGHTA, CDR2 FQGNSA, per germline. V was pared by 2 bases and J by 9 bases, with 11 bases between. This CDR3 contains 13 residues. The CDR3 reads CASSLHNIGTIYF. In nucleotides, the CDR3 is TGTGCCAGCAGCTTACATAACATCGGCACCATATATTTT.

V gene TRBV5-5 combines with J gene TRBJ1-6; 7 bases are a match to TRBD1. Germline loops: CDR1 SGHKS, CDR2 YYEKEE (reference sequence). The J segment lost 2 bases and the V segment lost 5 bases, leaving 7 bases of the junction unmatched. The CDR3 extends over 16 amino acids. The CDR3 nucleotides are TGTGCCAGCAGGAGTCAGGGGGTCACCTATAATTCACCCCTCCACTTT. Its protein is CASRSQGVTYNSPLHF. Using reference TRBV5-5 and TRBJ1-6 for the parts outside the CDR3, the full variable domain is DAGVTQSPTHLIKTRGQQVTLRCSPISGHKSVSWYQQVLGQGPQFIFQYYEKEERGRGNFPDRFSARQFPNYSSELNVNALLLGDSALYLCASRSQGVTYNSPLHFGNGTRLTVT.

This clone was seen only once. V is TRBV3-1 (or the pseudogene TRBV3-2) and J is TRBJ1-2; D is unresolved. The CDR3 length is 19 residues. Trimming removed 0 bases at V and 7 bases at J, with 27 bases between. The germline CDR1 and CDR2 sequences are LGHDT and YNNKEL (reference sequence). The DNA for the CDR3 is TGTGCCAGCAGCCAAGAAGTTAAATTCCGGTTGAGGGTTCGGGTTGGCTACACCTTC. Amino acids: CASSQEVKFRLRVRVGYTF.

The chain employs TRBV5-6 and TRBJ2-7; 12 positions agree with TRBD2. Per the germline V gene, CDR1 is SGHDT and CDR2 is YYEEEE. This CDR3 contains 17 residues. The junction had 15 bases not matched to a gene; V was cut back by 4 bases and J by 7 bases. CDR3 sequence: CASSPLLLAGGSHEQYF. As DNA, the CDR3 is TGTGCCAGCAGCCCGCTCCTCCTAGCGGGAGGGAGCCATGAGCAGTACTTC.

This chain links TRBV7-3 with TRBJ2-1, with 7 bases that match TRBD1. This CDR3 has 15 amino acids. V lost 5 bases and J lost 0; bases outside the gene matches: 4. The V gene's germline CDR1 is SGHTA and CDR2 FQGTGA. CDR3 amino acids: CASSPTGFSYNEQFF. The DNA of the CDR3 is TGTGCCAGCAGCCCGACAGGGTTCTCCTACAATGAGCAGTTCTTC.

The chain has TRBV30 and TRBJ2-4; 13 nucleotides align to TRBD2. The CDR3 runs to 13 residues. The V and J ends lost 2 bases and 14 bases, in that order; junction bases with no gene match: 6. CDR1 is GTSNPN and CDR2 is SVGIG in the germline V gene (reference sequence). The CDR3 bases are TGTGCCTGGAGTCAGGGACTAGCGGGACCCAAGTACTTC. This gives the protein CAWSQGLAGPKYF.

The chain carries TRBV5-4 and TRBJ1-2; 8 positions match TRBD1. Germline V gene sequence: CDR1 SGHNT, CDR2 YYREEE (reference sequence). Trimming cost V 4 bases and J 6 bases; bases outside gene matches: 8. The CDR3 consists of 14 residues. The chain's CDR3 is CASSRGQGENGYTF. CDR3 nucleotides: TGTGCCAGCAGCCGCGGACAGGGTGAAAATGGCTACACCTTC.

This chain uses TRBV7-3 with TRBJ2-7; tentatively, D is TRBD2 (5 bases). The germline V and J ends were trimmed by 2 bases and 2 bases, with 13 bases remaining between them. This CDR3 contains 15 residues. Germline V gives CDR1 SGHTA, CDR2 FQGTGA. CDR3 sequence reads: CASSLSGAEAYEQYF. The DNA for the CDR3 is TGTGCCAGCAGCTTATCCGGAGCGGAGGCCTACGAGCAGTACTTC.

V and J are TRBV12-3 or TRBV12-4 and TRBJ2-1; no clear D gene. The CDR3 consists of 13 residues. V was pared by 3 bases and J by 7 bases, with 10 bases between. CDR3 protein: CASSFIEGNEQFF. DNA for the CDR3: TGTGCCAGCAGTTTCATCGAAGGGAATGAGCAGTTCTTC.

V usage is TRBV5-1 and J usage is TRBJ2-3; D tentatively fits TRBD1 or TRBD2 (6 bases each). V lost 0 bases, J lost 0 bases, and 11 bases lay in between. From germline, CDR1 is SGHRS and CDR2 YFSETQ. This CDR3 has 16 amino acids. The CDR3 loop reads CASSLDGGSSTDTQYF. CDR3 coding DNA: TGCGCCAGCAGCTTGGACGGGGGCTCTAGCACAGATACGCAGTATTTT.

The J gene is TRBJ2-1, the V gene TRBV14, with a weak D call TRBD2 (6 bases). The CDR3 has 17 residues. Germline V gene data show CDR1 as SGHDN and CDR2 as FVKESK. V was shortened by 4 bases and J by 8 bases, with 24 bases between the two germline ends. CDR3 nucleotide sequence: TGTGCCAGCAGCCCCAGGGCGGGGCTAGCCGCGTTGGATGAGCAGTTCTTC. This encodes CASSPRAGLAALDEQFF. The full variable domain, in which reference TRBV14 and TRBJ2-1 provide the parts outside the CDR3, is EAGVTQFPSHSVIEKGQTVTLRCDPISGHDNLYWYRRVMGKEIKFLLHFVKESKQDESGMPNNRFLAERTGGTYSTLKVQPAELEDSGVYFCASSPRAGLAALDEQFFGPGTRLTVL.

The chain couples TRBV30 to TRBJ1-5, with D unclear. The ends were cut back, 0 bases at V and 4 bases at J, with 7 bases in the middle. Germline CDR1 reads GTSNPN; CDR2 reads SVGIG (reference sequence). The CDR3 has 13 amino acids. This CDR3 reads CAWSVGPNQPQHF. The CDR3, as DNA: TGTGCCTGGAGTGTCGGGCCAAATCAGCCCCAGCATTTT.

V is TRBV2 and J is TRBJ2-7, with D possibly matching TRBD1 (6 bases). This CDR3 region has 12 residues. Trimming pared 7 bases from V and 3 bases from J, leaving 10 bases between. From germline, CDR1 is SNHLY and CDR2 FYNNEI. CDR3 protein: CASKVRGYEQYF. The CDR3, as DNA: TGTGCCAGCAAGGTCAGGGGCTACGAGCAGTACTTC.

The chain is built from TRBV3-1 (or the pseudogene TRBV3-2) and TRBJ1-5; D is ambiguous. The CDR3 has 18 residues. Trimming left V 1 base short and J 4 bases short, with 20 bases between. Germline assignment: CDR1 LGHDT and CDR2 YNNKEL (reference sequence). The CDR3 region is CASSQGLARYTQNQPQHF. In DNA, the CDR3 is TGTGCCAGCAGCCAAGGGTTGGCACGGTACACGCAAAATCAGCCCCAGCATTTT.

This rearrangement joins TRBV19 to TRBJ1-1; D remains unclear. Deletions cut 6 bases from V and 1 base from J, with 15 bases between. The CDR3 length is 15 residues. The V gene's germline CDR1 is LNHDA and CDR2 SQIVND (reference sequence). The CDR3: CASRPRKTANTEAFF. CDR3 DNA: TGTGCCAGTAGACCCCGCAAGACGGCGAACACTGAAGCTTTCTTT.

The genes are TRBV5-4 and TRBJ1-1; D ambiguous. The CDR3 totals 12 residues. CDR1 SGHNT and CDR2 YYREEE come from the germline V gene (reference sequence). The ends were cut back, 4 bases at V and 0 bases at J, with 4 bases in the middle. CDR3 DNA: TGTGCCAGCAGCGGAGTGAACACTGAAGCTTTCTTT. Translated: CASSGVNTEAFF.

The chain couples TRBV7-8 to TRBJ2-1; a weak D match, TRBD1 (5 bases). The germline CDR1 and CDR2 sequences are SGHVS and FQNEAQ. Trimming removed 1 base at V and 3 bases at J, with 7 bases between. The CDR3 covers 14 residues. The CDR3 loop reads CASSLEQGYNEQFF. CDR3 bases: TGTGCCAGCAGCTTAGAGCAGGGCTACAATGAGCAGTTCTTC.

This rearrangement joins TRBV19 to TRBJ2-7, with 7 positions matching TRBD2. In germline, CDR1 is LNHDA, CDR2 SQIVND (reference sequence). This CDR3 has 16 amino acids. J lost 7 bases, V lost 1 base, and 13 bases had no gene match. CDR3 region: CASSIAGGASGGEQYF. The CDR3 nucleotides read TGTGCCAGTAGTATAGCGGGAGGTGCCTCGGGTGGGGAGCAGTACTTC.

V and J are TRBV2 and TRBJ1-1; no firm D call. The V end was cut by 7 bases, the J end by 3 bases, with 15 bases between. This CDR3 is built from 14 residues. Germline V CDR1 and CDR2: SNHLY, FYNNEI. CDR3 DNA sequence: TGTGCCAGCAATCTGGAGCTTAGGGACACTGAAGCTTTCTTT. Protein: CASNLELRDTEAFF.

The chain employs TRBV27 and TRBJ1-1; no clear D gene. Per germline, CDR1 MNHEY and CDR2 SMNVEV (reference sequence). Trimming removed 7 bases from V and 5 bases from J, with 20 bases in between. The CDR3 totals 15 residues. The CDR3 region is CASTPRVGRETEAFF. CDR3 coding DNA: TGTGCCAGCACCCCGCGGGTAGGGCGGGAGACTGAAGCTTTCTTT.

The V gene is TRBV6-5, the J gene TRBJ2-3, with TRBD2 matching over 9 bases. The CDR3 is made up of 14 amino acids. Trimming removed 6 bases from V and 3 bases from J; junction bases left unmatched: 4. Germline V gene data show CDR1 as MNHEY and CDR2 as SVGAGI. In DNA form, the CDR3 reads TGTGCCAGCAGACCGGGACTAGCTACAGATACGCAGTATTTT. This codes for CASRPGLATDTQYF.

This rearrangement joins TRBV11-3 to TRBJ2-5; TRBD1 is a possible D gene (7 bases). This CDR3 has 15 amino acids. Germline CDR1 reads SGHNT; CDR2 reads YENEEA. The ends were cut back, 5 bases at V and 1 base at J, with 14 bases in the middle. CDR3 nucleotides: TGTGCCAGCAGCCAGGGGGGAGTACTCCAAGAGACCCAGTACTTC. Translating it yields CASSQGGVLQETQYF.

The genes are TRBV27 and TRBJ2-2; 13 bases match TRBD2. Per the germline V gene, CDR1 is MNHEY and CDR2 is SMNVEV (reference sequence). Trimming removed 6 bases from V and 6 bases from J; junction bases left unmatched: 4. This CDR3 is built from 15 residues. Written as DNA, the CDR3 is TGTGCCAGCAGACTAGCGGGAGGGCCGGCCGGGGAGCTGTTTTTT. Protein product: CASRLAGGPAGELFF.

The rearrangement links TRBV6-6 to TRBJ2-2; 7 bases align to TRBD2. Germline-derived CDR1 and CDR2 are MNHNY and SVGAGI (reference sequence). This CDR3 comprises 14 residues. V was pared by 2 bases and J by 5 bases, with 2 bases of the junction left unmatched. The DNA of the CDR3 is TGTGCCAGCAGTTACGAGCGGGAAACCGGGGAGCTGTTTTTT. As protein: CASSYERETGELFF.

The rearrangement links TRBV3-1 (or the pseudogene TRBV3-2) to TRBJ2-1; D unresolved. CDR1 and CDR2 (germline): LGHDT, YNNKEL (reference sequence). V shed 0 bases and J shed 8 bases, with 8 bases lying between them. The length of the CDR3 is 13 residues. The CDR3, as DNA: TGTGCCAGCAGCCAAGAGGGCTTGTATGAGCAGTTCTTC. Its protein product is CASSQEGLYEQFF.

The rearrangement joins TRBV19 to TRBJ2-1, with 11 bases aligning to TRBD2. CDR3 length: 16 amino acids. Germline CDR1 is LNHDA and CDR2 is SQIVND (reference sequence). Losses at the gene ends were 2 bases for V and 4 bases for J; bases not matched to a gene: 4. The CDR3 is CASSILGLAEYNEQFF. For the CDR3, the DNA is TGTGCCAGTAGTATACTGGGACTAGCGGAATACAATGAGCAGTTCTTC.

The chain couples TRBV29-1 to TRBJ2-5; 7 positions match TRBD1. Trimming removed 3 bases from V and 2 bases from J; junction bases left unmatched: 6. The germline CDR1 and CDR2 sequences are SQVTM and ANQGSEA. The CDR3 runs to 14 residues. This CDR3 is CSVEDRRYQETQYF. CDR3 bases: TGCAGCGTTGAGGACAGGCGCTATCAAGAGACCCAGTACTTC.

This chain uses TRBV4-3 with TRBJ2-1; perhaps TRBD2 as D (5 bases). Trimming removed 0 bases at V and 2 bases at J, with 8 bases between. The germline V gene encodes CDR1 LGHNA and CDR2 YSLEER. The CDR3 runs to 15 residues. The CDR3 is CASSQEEAAYNEQFF. The CDR3 DNA reads as TGCGCCAGCAGCCAAGAAGAAGCGGCCTACAATGAGCAGTTCTTC.

The chain uses TRBV19 and TRBJ1-2; possible D gene TRBD1, 5 bases. The V and J ends lost 10 bases and 4 bases respectively, with 19 bases between them. This CDR3 is built from 14 residues. Germline CDR1 is LNHDA and CDR2 is SQIVND (reference sequence). In DNA form, the CDR3 reads TGTGCCACCAGAGACAGCCCTTCGGTCTATGGCTACACCTTC. Its protein product is CATRDSPSVYGYTF.

The rearrangement uses TRBV5-1 and TRBJ1-4; 8 positions agree with TRBD1. This CDR3 is built from 14 residues. Germline trimming cut 0 bases from V and 5 bases from J; bases unmatched to any gene: 0. Per the germline V gene, CDR1 is SGHRS and CDR2 is YFSETQ. CDR3 region: CASSLGDRNEKLFF. The CDR3, as DNA: TGCGCCAGCAGCTTGGGGGACAGGAATGAAAAACTGTTTTTT.